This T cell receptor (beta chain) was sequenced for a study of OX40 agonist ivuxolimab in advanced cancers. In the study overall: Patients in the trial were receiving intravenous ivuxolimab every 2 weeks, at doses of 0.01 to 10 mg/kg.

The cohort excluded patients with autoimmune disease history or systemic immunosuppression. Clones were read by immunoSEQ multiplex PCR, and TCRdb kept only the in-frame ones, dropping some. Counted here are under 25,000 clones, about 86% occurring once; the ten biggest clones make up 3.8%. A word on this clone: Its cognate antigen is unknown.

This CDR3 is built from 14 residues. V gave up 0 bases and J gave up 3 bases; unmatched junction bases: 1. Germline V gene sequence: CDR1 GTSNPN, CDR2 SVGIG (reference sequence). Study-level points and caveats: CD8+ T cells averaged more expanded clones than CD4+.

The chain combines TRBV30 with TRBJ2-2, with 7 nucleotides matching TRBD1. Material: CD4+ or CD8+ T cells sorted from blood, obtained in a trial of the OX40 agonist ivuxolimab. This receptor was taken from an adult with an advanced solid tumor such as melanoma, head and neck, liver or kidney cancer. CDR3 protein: CAWSVQGYTGELFF. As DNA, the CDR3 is TGTGCCTGGAGTGTACAGGGGTACACCGGGGAGCTGTTTTTT.